This TCR beta chain stems from a study of T cells in Graves' hyperthyroidism and ophthalmopathy (dated by TCRdb to the late 2010s). Notes on the research overall: Peripheral blood samples were taken at the time of initial diagnosis, prior to any treatment. To identify TCR V-J signatures that set the groups apart, the researchers used a discovery cohort of approximately 98 patients, made up of 40 to 45 with Graves' ophthalmopathy and around 58 with stable Graves' hyperthyroidism. Prospective prediction of ophthalmopathy was tested in an independent validation cohort of 18 to 20 hyperthyroidism patients and roughly 16 patients who later progressed to ophthalmopathy. The approximately 90 discovery patients were divided at random into training and test sets in a 7:3 ratio. Thyroid tissue and blood T-cell repertoires from six Graves' hyperthyroidism patients were also compared in the study. Once sampling was done, hyperthyroidism patients were given methimazole at a starting dose of 30 mg daily, whereas ophthalmopathy patients were given high-dose intravenous methylprednisolone. According to the paper, TCR Vbeta CDR3 sequencing was carried out on more than 120 peripheral blood samples, which came from some 41 ophthalmopathy, under 85 hyperthyroidism and roughly 17 progressor patients. Study-wide findings and limitations: Sample size was not statistically predetermined, and investigators were not blinded to group allocation. Most expanded thyroid clonotypes (frequency above 0.001) were also detected in blood, suggesting blood repertoires may reflect thyroid immune responses. In validation, the model predicted progression to ophthalmopathy a median of roughly 6.5 months before onset, with approximately 70% sensitivity and more than 72% specificity. A 13 V-J signature model separated ophthalmopathy from stable hyperthyroidism, with over 85% sensitivity and about 81% specificity in cross-validation and 80%/75% in testing.

A patient counted as having stable Graves' hyperthyroidism if no progression to ophthalmopathy occurred over 18 months of follow-up. The hyperthyroidism patients were between 18 and 65 years old and newly diagnosed, with a disease duration of less than 2 months. The study excluded patients with uncontrolled infections, other autoimmune diseases, pregnancy or lactation. Diagnoses were established on the basis of clinical symptoms, serum thyroxine and TRAb, thyroid ultrasound, and orbital computed tomography. PBMCs were isolated from about 9 ml of fresh peripheral blood by Ficoll-Paque density gradient centrifugation. Total RNA was extracted with Trizol reagent, and quality was checked on an Agilent 2100 Bioanalyzer. As for this clonotype: Which antigen it targets is not known. Qualities for individual bases were not recorded, and no much larger clone is one base off.

Amplification of TCR beta CDR3 regions was carried out from RNA transcripts. A first-round RT-PCR of the TCR CDR3 used the HTBI primer set with the Qiagen OneStep RT-PCR kit. Libraries were constructed in a second round of multiplex PCR, after which size selection and purification were performed. Sequencing of the libraries was done on an Illumina HiSeq2000 using paired-end 100 bp reads. The study's own analysis went as follows. SOAPnuke was used to process the raw data, throwing out any read that contained adapters or uncalled bases, had a mean Phred below 15, or lacked an exact constant-primer or identifier match. High-quality paired reads were merged using COPE v1.2.5, and each unique nucleotide sequence was defined as a clonotype. MiTCR v1.1 was used to align the clonotypes against IMGT TRBV, TRBD and TRBJ reference segments. Analysis was restricted to V-J combinations with a frequency above 0.0001, which covered about 99% of repertoires. The TCS score was defined as F50 (clonal expansion) divided by E x V (chaos), with BLOSUM62-based TCRdist calculated between CDR3 peptides within each V-J. Welch's t-statistics and random forest reduced roughly 530 V-J features to 13, which were used in a naive Bayes classifier (R e1071). TCRdb itself trimmed the public reads at Q25 with fastp, ran MiXCR and retained productive beta chains. A single entry per CDR3 protein holds the most common genes and DNA from its merged rows. The V and J calls were determined by TCRdb, not by the authors. The sample has 250,000 to 300,000 distinct CDR3 sequences on record, roughly 13% of them singletons. Less than 8% of the sample is in the top ten clones.

Inclusive of the bounding cysteine and phenylalanine, the CDR3 is 12 residues long. The CDR3 DNA has 36 bases and is translated from base 1. CDR1 SQVTM and CDR2 ANQGSEA were looked up in the germline V gene. Trimming at the junction amounts to 2 bases on V and 6 bases on J, and the germline ends lie 9 bases apart. The V gene is TRBV29-1 and the J gene is TRBJ2-3; the D gene is not confidently resolved. The sample taken for sequencing was blood. This TCR was recovered from a woman aged 35 to 49 with Graves' hyperthyroidism. The CDR3 amino acid sequence is: CSVEKSGDTQYF. The base sequence is TGCAGCGTTGAAAAATCCGGGGATACGCAGTATTTT.